A single sample gave rise to the 28 T cell receptor beta chains below, sequenced in a study of blood T cells in healthy people across ages. The use of a sample-barcoded 5' primer and a J-beta primer mix characterized a second PCR of about 7 to 12 cycles. Via MiXCR, TCRdb re-called the 5' RACE reads, giving one row per CDR3 protein. The repertoire has about 1.7 million distinct CDR3 sequences, approximately 30% of them found once; the top ten carry roughly 8.2%. Sequencing input: blood. These receptor sequences come from a woman in her 30s in good health.

This clonotype was detected only a few times. The chain employs TRBV5-6 and TRBJ2-1; D is undetermined. Germline V CDR1 and CDR2: SGHDT, YYEEEE. V was cut by 3 bases and J by 13 bases, with 17 bases left in between. The length of the CDR3 is 13 residues. In nucleotides, the CDR3 is TGTGCCAGCAGCTCCAGCTCAGGTGGGTCCCAGTTCTTC. Protein product: CASSSSSGGSQFF. Full variable domain (rest looked up from reference TRBV5-6 and TRBJ2-1): DAGVTQSPTHLIKTRGQQVTLRCSPKSGHDTVSWYQQALGQGPQFIFQYYEEEERQRGNFPDRFSGHQFPNYSSELNVNALLLGDSALYLCASSSSSGGSQFFGPGTRLTVL.

V is TRBV20-1 and J is TRBJ1-4; D not certain. Looked up from germline, CDR1 is DFQATT and CDR2 is SNEGSKA (reference sequence). V was pared by 7 bases and J by 0 bases, with 9 bases between. This CDR3 is built from 13 residues. DNA of the CDR3: TGCAGTGTAGAGGGCGCAACTAATGAAAAACTGTTTTTT. This gives the protein CSVEGATNEKLFF.

In its sample, this clonotype was seen many times. The CDR3 loop is CSVQGTRNIQYF. The CDR3 DNA is TGCAGCGTTCAGGGAACCCGGAACATTCAGTACTTC. The chain couples TRBV29-1 to TRBJ2-4, with a possible D match to TRBD1 (5 bases). The V end was cut by 5 bases, the J end by 7 bases, with 12 bases between. The CDR3 sequence is 12 residues long. The germline V gene encodes CDR1 SQVTM and CDR2 ANQGSEA.

This clonotype was observed at least ten times. This chain joins TRBV25-1 and TRBJ2-1; TRBD2 matches 7 bases. CDR1 and CDR2 from the germline V gene are MGHDK and SYGVNS. The CDR3 runs 16 residues. V lost 2 bases and J lost 6; bases outside the gene matches: 10. The CDR3 spells CASSERIAGTFNEQFF. In nucleotides, the CDR3 is TGTGCCAGCAGTGAACGAATAGCGGGTACCTTCAATGAGCAGTTCTTC.

CDR3 sequence reads: CSAPGTRGTDTQYF. The CDR3 nucleotides read TGCAGTGCCCCCGGGACTAGGGGCACAGATACGCAGTATTTT. The rearrangement links TRBV20-1 to TRBJ2-3, with 8 bases that match TRBD2. Trimming cost V 6 bases and J 1 base; bases outside gene matches: 6. The germline V gene has CDR1 DFQATT and CDR2 SNEGSKA (reference sequence). This CDR3 has 14 amino acids.

The chain employs TRBV9 and TRBJ1-1; D is ambiguous. V shed 3 bases and J shed 4 bases, with 16 bases lying between them. Germline CDR1 is SGDLS and CDR2 is YYNGEE. This CDR3 has 15 residues. The CDR3 region has the DNA TGTGCCAGCAGCGAGGGATGGTTGGGAATCACTGAAGCTTTCTTT. This gives the protein CASSEGWLGITEAFF.

This chain uses TRBV5-1 with TRBJ2-7; 9 positions agree with TRBD2. CDR1 SGHRS and CDR2 YFSETQ come from the germline V gene. This CDR3 has 15 amino acids. The trim removed 2 bases at V and 6 bases at J, leaving 9 bases unmatched. This CDR3 reads CASSFGGAGGPEQYF. For the CDR3, the DNA is TGCGCCAGCAGCTTCGGTGGAGCGGGAGGCCCCGAGCAGTACTTC.

This clonotype was counted ten times or more. The gene calls are TRBV7-9 and TRBJ2-5; D possibly corresponds to TRBD2 (5 bases). The germline gives CDR1 SEHNR, CDR2 FQNEAQ (reference sequence). V lost 5 bases and J 1 base, leaving 20 bases between the germline ends. This CDR3 is 17 amino acids long. This chain's CDR3 is CASSLTRTALFQETQYF. Here the CDR3 DNA reads TGTGCCAGCAGCCTTACTAGGACCGCTCTCTTCCAAGAGACCCAGTACTTC. Supplemented by reference TRBV7-9 and TRBJ2-5, the full variable domain reads DTGVSQNPRHKITKRGQNVTFRCDPISEHNRLYWYRQTLGQGPEFLTYFQNEAQLEKSRLLSDRFSAERPKGSFSTLEIQRTEQGDSAMYLCASSLTRTALFQETQYFGPGTRLLVL.

This clonotype was detected a few times. The chain joins TRBV6-1 to TRBJ2-3; 7 nucleotides match TRBD1. V was pared by 7 bases and J by 2 bases, with 15 bases of the junction left unmatched. The CDR3 runs to 17 residues. Germline values: CDR1 MNHNS, CDR2 SASEGT. The CDR3 DNA reads as TGTGCCAGCAAGGCACAGGGGCAGAGGGGAGACACAGATACGCAGTATTTT. Its translation: CASKAQGQRGDTDTQYF.

Concerning this clonotype: A single base separates this from a much larger clone, so it may be a read error. This chain connects TRBV12-3 or TRBV12-4 to TRBJ2-4; weak D call: TRBD1 (6 bases). The CDR3 covers 14 residues. The V end lost 7 bases, the J end lost 13 bases, and 23 bases lay between the germline ends. CDR3 protein: CASIRDTATNEQYF. The CDR3, as DNA: TGTGCCAGCATTCGGGACACCGCCACCAATGAGCAGTACTTC.

The V gene is TRBV10-2, the J gene TRBJ1-5; a possible D gene is TRBD1 (5 bases). Trimming took 6 bases from V and 4 from J, leaving 10 bases between them. Germline assignment: CDR1 WSHSY and CDR2 SAAADI. The CDR3 loop spans 13 amino acids. CDR3 sequence reads: CASRDTENQPQHF. The CDR3 DNA is TGCGCCAGCAGGGACACAGAAAATCAGCCCCAGCATTTT.

At least ten counts were recorded for this clonotype. The chain carries TRBV12-3 or TRBV12-4 and TRBJ2-2; the match to TRBD1 covers 10 bases. Losses at the gene ends were 6 bases for V and 4 bases for J; bases not matched to a gene: 8. This CDR3 has 16 residues. The CDR3 region has the DNA TGTGCCAGCAGATCCGGGACAGGGGTTGTCACCGGGGAGCTGTTTTTT. This sequence encodes CASRSGTGVVTGELFF.

This clonotype turned up a few times. V gene TRBV2 combines with J gene TRBJ2-1, with TRBD2 as a possible D gene (6 bases). The CDR3 is made up of 12 amino acids. V gave up 3 bases and J gave up 7 bases, with 7 bases separating them. Germline lookup yields CDR1 SNHLY and CDR2 FYNNEI. The CDR3 loop is CASSDSGNEQFF. CDR3 sequence (DNA): TGTGCCAGCAGTGACAGCGGGAATGAGCAGTTCTTC.

The chain has TRBV20-1 and TRBJ1-1, with TRBD1 matching over 7 bases. The CDR3 extends over 13 amino acids. The germline V gene encodes CDR1 DFQATT and CDR2 SNEGSKA (reference sequence). V shed 6 bases and J 5 bases; nucleotides not matched to a gene: 9. This CDR3 reads CSALGQAGTEAFF. In nucleotides, the CDR3 is TGCAGTGCCCTCGGACAGGCTGGAACTGAAGCTTTCTTT.

The sample holds a few counts of this clonotype. The gene calls are TRBV28 and TRBJ2-5, with D tentatively TRBD2 (6 bases). The CDR3 totals 12 residues. Germline CDR1 and CDR2: MDHEN and SYDVKM. V lost 6 bases, J lost 10 bases, and 15 bases lay in between. The CDR3 nucleotides are TGTGCCAGCAGAGGGGACTCCTCCGACCAGTACTTC. Amino acids: CASRGDSSDQYF.

V gene TRBV5-1 combines with J gene TRBJ1-2; possible D gene TRBD1, 5 bases. The germline gives CDR1 SGHRS, CDR2 YFSETQ. The CDR3 consists of 15 residues. For the CDR3, the DNA is TGCGCTGGCAGCTTGTCGGGGGATACCAACTATGGCTACACCTTC. It encodes CAGSLSGDTNYGYTF.

The rearrangement links TRBV9 to TRBJ1-2, with TRBD1 matching 10 bases. The ends lost 0 bases at V and 4 bases at J; junction bases unmatched: 3. The germline gives CDR1 SGDLS, CDR2 YYNGEE. CDR3 length: 15 residues. The CDR3 coding sequence is TGTGCCAGCAGCGTAGGACAGGGGGCCTCCTATGGCTACACCTTC. Its protein is CASSVGQGASYGYTF.

This chain connects TRBV25-1 to TRBJ2-7, with a possible D match to TRBD1 (7 bases). The germline CDR1 and CDR2 sequences are MGHDK and SYGVNS. V dropped 4 bases and J dropped 5 bases, with 15 bases sitting between them. This CDR3 comprises 14 residues. The CDR3 DNA sequence: TGTGCCAGCAGTGCCCAGGCAGGGGGGCACGAGCAGTACTTC. Residues: CASSAQAGGHEQYF.

V usage is TRBV7-2 and J usage is TRBJ1-6; TRBD1 matches at 9 bases. Germline CDR1 and CDR2: SGHTA and FQGNSA. CDR3 size: 14 residues. The V and J ends lost 4 bases and 5 bases, in that order; junction bases with no gene match: 0. CDR3 in DNA: TGTGCCAGCAGCTGGACAGGGGATAATTCACCCCTCCACTTT. It codes for CASSWTGDNSPLHF.

This clonotype has a count of ten or more. The chain is built from TRBV18 and TRBJ2-5, with D maybe TRBD2 (6 bases). V was shortened by 2 bases and J by 6 bases, with 10 bases between the two germline ends. The CDR3 consists of 13 residues. Germline assignment: CDR1 KGHSH and CDR2 LQKENI. CDR3 amino acids: CASSPAGRKTQYF. The CDR3 DNA reads as TGTGCCAGCTCACCAGCAGGGAGGAAGACCCAGTACTTC.

A note on this clonotype: A read error may account for a junction end that differs from germline. The V and J genes are TRBV5-1 and TRBJ1-1; 7 positions match TRBD1. Germline values: CDR1 SGHRS, CDR2 YFSETQ. The CDR3 sequence is 14 residues long. The CDR3 region is CASSLSRGNTEVFF. Here the CDR3 DNA reads TGCGCCAGCAGCTTGTCCAGGGGGAACACTGAAGTTTTCTTT.

The chain combines TRBV28 with TRBJ2-5; no clear D gene. Germline V gene lookup returns CDR1 MDHEN and CDR2 SYDVKM. The CDR3 has 13 residues. Deletions cut 8 bases from V and 1 base from J, with 11 bases between. The CDR3 DNA reads TGTGCCAGCCTCTCGACCCGCCAAGAGACCCAGTACTTC. As protein: CASLSTRQETQYF.

This clonotype was observed a few times. One end of the junction is discordant with germline, which a read error may explain. CDR3: CTSSLSYSSNYGYTF. CDR3 DNA: TGTACCAGCAGTTTATCGTACAGTTCGAACTATGGCTACACCTTC. V usage is TRBV27 and J usage is TRBJ1-2; D not resolved. Germline V gene lookup returns CDR1 MNHEY and CDR2 SMNVEV (reference sequence). There are 15 residues in the CDR3.

In this sample, this clonotype turned up a few times. CDR3 protein: CAISGGHEDQPQHF. In nucleotides, the CDR3 is TGTGCCATCAGTGGAGGACATGAGGATCAGCCCCAGCATTTT. The rearrangement links TRBV10-3 to TRBJ1-5; tentatively, D is TRBD1 (5 bases). The CDR3 has 14 residues. Trimming took 4 bases from V and 5 from J, leaving 12 bases between them. Germline lookup yields CDR1 ENHRY and CDR2 SYGVKD.

This clonotype was recorded many times. The chain has TRBV27 and TRBJ2-1, with 11 bases fitting TRBD2. The CDR3 runs 15 residues. The V gene's germline CDR1 is MNHEY and CDR2 SMNVEV (reference sequence). Trimming at V came to 6 bases and at J to 5 bases, leaving 6 bases not matched to a gene. This CDR3 reads CASSFGTSGHNEQFF. In DNA form, the CDR3 reads TGTGCCAGCAGCTTCGGGACTAGCGGACACAATGAGCAGTTCTTC.

To note about this clonotype: A junction end diverges from the germline sequence, so it may reflect a read error. The CDR3: CAGSNRAGIQPQFF. The CDR3 DNA sequence: TGCGCCGGCAGTAATCGAGCGGGTATCCAACCGCAGTTCTTC. The rearrangement uses TRBV10-1 and TRBJ2-1; D is perhaps TRBD2 (6 bases). Looked up from germline, CDR1 is WNHNN and CDR2 is SYGVQD (reference sequence). There are 14 residues in the CDR3.

The J gene is TRBJ2-7, the V gene TRBV7-3, with 8 bases lining up with TRBD1. The germline CDR1 and CDR2 sequences are SGHTA and FQGTGA. The CDR3 contains 15 residues. Trimming at V came to 5 bases and at J to 3 bases, leaving 9 bases not matched to a gene. This CDR3 reads CASSPTSGTGYEQYF. The CDR3 nucleotides are TGTGCCAGCAGCCCCACCTCCGGGACAGGCTACGAGCAGTACTTC. The complete variable domain, with remaining parts taken from reference TRBV7-3 and TRBJ2-7, reads GAGVSQTPSNKVTEKGKYVELRCDPISGHTALYWYRQSLGQGPEFLIYFQGTGAADDSGLPNDRFFAVRPEGSVSTLKIQRTERGDSAVYLCASSPTSGTGYEQYFGPGTRLTVT.

This clonotype was recorded many times. The chain combines TRBV6-1 with TRBJ2-7; 10 bases are shared with TRBD1. Germline CDR1 is MNHNS and CDR2 is SASEGT. J gave up 3 bases and V 1 base, and 3 bases lay outside the gene matches. The CDR3 extends over 15 amino acids. CDR3 loop: CASSEVGQGIYEQYF. CDR3 coding DNA: TGTGCCAGCAGTGAAGTGGGACAGGGGATCTACGAGCAGTACTTC.